Reported below is one T cell receptor (beta chain). CDR3 length: 14 amino acids. Germline V gene lookup returns CDR1 SGHTA and CDR2 FQGNSA. Trimming cost V 4 bases and J 3 bases; bases outside gene matches: 5. The data derive from a study of CD8 T cells in Susac syndrome. The study sequenced TCR beta in blood CD8+ and CD4+ T cells. Matching for age and sex applied to the controls, who were healthy donors. A quantity of about 0.5 to 1 ug RNA underwent reverse transcription using random hexamers. Coverage of TCR beta CDR3 amplification by immunoSEQ multiplex PCR extended to 54 Vbeta and 13 Jbeta. One entry per CDR3 protein results from TCRdb running MiXCR on the immunoSEQ multiplex PCR reads. The data show under 200,000 distinct CDR3 sequences, approximately 93% seen once.

The sequenced material came from CD4+ T cells from PBMCs. The rearrangement uses TRBV7-2 and TRBJ2-7, with 8 bases that match TRBD1. The TCR originated in a human donor in good health. The CDR3 nucleotides are TGTGCCAGCAGCTACCGACAGGGGATCTACGAGCAGTACTTC. It translates to CASSYRQGIYEQYF.